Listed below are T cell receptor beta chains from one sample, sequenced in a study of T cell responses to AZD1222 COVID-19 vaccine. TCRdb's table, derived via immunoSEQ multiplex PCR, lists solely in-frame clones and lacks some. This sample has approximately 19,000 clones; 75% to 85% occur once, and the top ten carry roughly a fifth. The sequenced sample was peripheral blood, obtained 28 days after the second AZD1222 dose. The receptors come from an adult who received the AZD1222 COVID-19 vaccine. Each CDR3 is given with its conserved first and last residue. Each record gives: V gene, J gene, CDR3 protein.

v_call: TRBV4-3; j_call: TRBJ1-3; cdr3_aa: CASSQDQPRQGNTIYF
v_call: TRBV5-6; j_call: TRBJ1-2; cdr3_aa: CASSRGSYGYTF
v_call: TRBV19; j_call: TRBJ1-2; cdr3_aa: CASSIWGTPNYGYTF
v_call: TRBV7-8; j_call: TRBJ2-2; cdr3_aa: CASSQETSGLNTGELFF
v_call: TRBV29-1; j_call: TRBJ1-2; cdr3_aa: CSVAPRANYGYTF
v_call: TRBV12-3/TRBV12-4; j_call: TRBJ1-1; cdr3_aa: CASSFGEYTEAFF
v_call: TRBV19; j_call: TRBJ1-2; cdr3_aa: CATRGGIGLGYTF
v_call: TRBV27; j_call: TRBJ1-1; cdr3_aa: CASTNRAGTQAFF
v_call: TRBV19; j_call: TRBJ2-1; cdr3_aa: CASSRVLSSYNEQFF
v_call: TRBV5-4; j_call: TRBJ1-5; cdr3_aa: CASSDRPNSNQPQHF
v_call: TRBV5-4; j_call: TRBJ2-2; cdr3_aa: CASSLRGVNTGELFF
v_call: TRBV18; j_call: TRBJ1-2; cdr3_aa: CASSPPSVGAQGYTF
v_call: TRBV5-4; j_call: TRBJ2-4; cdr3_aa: CASSLAQKNIQYF
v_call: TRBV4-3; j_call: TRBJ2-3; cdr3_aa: CASSHNGRDTQYF
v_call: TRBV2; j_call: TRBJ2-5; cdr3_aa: CASGQGPETQYF
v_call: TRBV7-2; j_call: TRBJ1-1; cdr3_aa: CASGTRQGRNTEAFF
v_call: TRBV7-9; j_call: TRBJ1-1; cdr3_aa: CASSLGRAGSTEAFF